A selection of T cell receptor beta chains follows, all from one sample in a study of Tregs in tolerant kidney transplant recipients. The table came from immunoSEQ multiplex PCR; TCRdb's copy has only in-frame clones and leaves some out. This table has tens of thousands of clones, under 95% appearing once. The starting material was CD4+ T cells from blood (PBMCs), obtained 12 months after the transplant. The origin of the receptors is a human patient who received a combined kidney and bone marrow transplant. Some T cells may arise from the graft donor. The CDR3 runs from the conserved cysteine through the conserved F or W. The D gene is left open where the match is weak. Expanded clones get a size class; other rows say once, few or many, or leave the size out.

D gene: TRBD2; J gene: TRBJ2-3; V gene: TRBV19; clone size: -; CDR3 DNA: TGTGCCAGCACTAGCGGACACACAGATACGCAGTATTTT; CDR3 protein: CASTSGHTDTQYF
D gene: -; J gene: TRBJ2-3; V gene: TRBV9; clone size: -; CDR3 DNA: TGTGCCAGCAGCGTAGGAAGGCGGCCTAACACAGATACGCAGTATTTT; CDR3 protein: CASSVGRRPNTDTQYF
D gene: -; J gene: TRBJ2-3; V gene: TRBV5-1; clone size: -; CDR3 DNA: TGCGCCAGCAGCTTTCAGCGGCCGATCACAGATACGCAGTATTTT; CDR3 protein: CASSFQRPITDTQYF
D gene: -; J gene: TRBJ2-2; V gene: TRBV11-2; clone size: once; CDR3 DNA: TGTGCCAGCAGCCAACCGGGACACCGGAACACCGGGGAGCTGTTTTTT; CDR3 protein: CASSQPGHRNTGELFF
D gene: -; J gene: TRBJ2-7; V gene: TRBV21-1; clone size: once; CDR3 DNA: TGTGCCAGCAGCCAAAGCGGGGTTAGCGGCTCAAGGGGGTGGGGCTACGAGCAGTACTTC; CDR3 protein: CASSQSGVSGSRGWGYEQYF
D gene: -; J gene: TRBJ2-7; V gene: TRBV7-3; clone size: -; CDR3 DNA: TGTGCCAGCAGCTTAAGTCAGGGGAACGAGCAGTACTTC; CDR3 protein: CASSLSQGNEQYF
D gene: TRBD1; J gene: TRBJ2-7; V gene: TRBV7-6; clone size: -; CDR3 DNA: TGTGCCAGCAGCCTCTCCGGGACAGGATTCTACGAGCAGTACTTC; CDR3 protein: CASSLSGTGFYEQYF
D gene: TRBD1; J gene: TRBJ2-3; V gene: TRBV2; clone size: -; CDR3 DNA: TGTGCCAGCAGCCTTGGACAGGTTAGCACAGATACGCAGTATTTT; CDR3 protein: CASSLGQVSTDTQYF
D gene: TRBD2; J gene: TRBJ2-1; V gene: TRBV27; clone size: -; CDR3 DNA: TGTGCCAGCTCCCGGGAGGGTGGTCACTATGAGCAGTTCTTC; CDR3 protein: CASSREGGHYEQFF
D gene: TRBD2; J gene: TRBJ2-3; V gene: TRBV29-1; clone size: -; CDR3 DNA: TGCAGCGTGAGAGGGACTAGCGGCCCCCACACAGATACGCAGTATTTT; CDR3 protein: CSVRGTSGPHTDTQYF
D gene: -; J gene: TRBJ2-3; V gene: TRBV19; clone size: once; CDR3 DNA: TGTGCCAGTAGTATAGCCGGTGGAGATACGCAGTATTTT; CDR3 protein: CASSIAGGDTQYF